This T cell receptor beta chain is from a study of OX40 agonist ivuxolimab in advanced cancers. Across the whole study: Patients in the trial were receiving intravenous ivuxolimab every 2 weeks, at doses of 0.01 to 10 mg/kg.

The study's findings and limits: The authors also found low normalized T-cell clonal expansion in some nonresponders.

The V and J ends lost 7 bases and 4 bases, in that order; junction bases with no gene match: 9. The length of the CDR3 is 15 residues. Germline V gene data show CDR1 as LNHDA and CDR2 as SQIVND (reference sequence). In the case of this clone: Its antigen remains unidentified.

Data came from immunoSEQ multiplex PCR; TCRdb stores just in-frame clones and leaves some out. Found here are 90,000 to 150,000 clones, 80% to 90% of them singletons; the top ten hold more than 0.45%. The sequenced sample was CD4+ or CD8+ T cells sorted from blood, obtained in a trial of the OX40 agonist ivuxolimab. The gene calls are TRBV19 and TRBJ1-5; 8 bases are a match to TRBD1. The receptor comes from an adult with an advanced solid tumor such as melanoma, head and neck, liver or kidney cancer. CDR3 sequence reads: CASTTTQGANQPQHF. CDR3 DNA: TGTGCCAGTACCACAACGCAGGGGGCGAATCAGCCCCAGCATTTT.